Listed below are T cell receptor beta chains from one sample, sequenced in a study of sequential checkpoint blockade in melanoma. TCRdb keeps only in-frame clones here, not all; method: immunoSEQ multiplex PCR. The table shows around 20,000 clones, with around 80% occurring only once. This specimen consisted of CD8+ T cells sorted from blood (inferred from file names), obtained from a patient given nivolumab and ipilimumab in sequence. These TCRs come from a human donor with melanoma. Both conserved end residues are part of each CDR3. D genes are given only for firm matches. Expanded clones are given a class, and other clones once, few, many or no size at all.

J | size | D | length | V | CDR3 | DNA
TRBJ2-3 | NA | NA | 16 | TRBV28 | CASSSLGEEWADTQYF | TGTGCCAGCAGTTCGTTGGGGGAGGAGTGGGCAGATACGCAGTATTTT
TRBJ1-2 | NA | NA | 13 | TRBV7-9 | CASSLNGDYGYTF | TGTGCCAGCAGCTTAAACGGGGACTATGGCTACACCTTC
TRBJ2-7 | NA | TRBD1 | 14 | TRBV7-7 | CASSRGHGSYEQYF | TGTGCCAGCAGCAGGGGGCATGGGTCCTACGAGCAGTACTTC
TRBJ2-7 | few | NA | 13 | TRBV15 | CATSRGIGYEQYF | TGTGCCACCAGCAGAGGAATCGGGTACGAGCAGTACTTC
TRBJ1-2 | NA | NA | 14 | TRBV9 | CASSAGDTIYGYTF | TGTGCCAGCAGCGCAGGCGATACAATCTATGGCTACACCTTC
TRBJ2-7 | NA | NA | 13 | TRBV27 | CASSLGSTYEQYF | TGTGCCAGCAGTTTAGGTTCTACCTACGAGCAGTACTTC
TRBJ2-7 | NA | TRBD2 | 15 | TRBV5-6 | CASSEGLAGPYEQYF | TGTGCCAGCAGCGAGGGACTAGCGGGACCCTACGAGCAGTACTTC
TRBJ2-1 | NA | NA | 10 | TRBV29-1 | CSASGGEQFF | TGCAGCGCCTCCGGGGGTGAGCAGTTCTTC
TRBJ2-7 | few | TRBD2 | 13 | TRBV6-8 | CASSERGLYEQYF | TGTGCCAGCAGTGAGCGGGGGCTCTACGAGCAGTACTTC
TRBJ1-4 | NA | TRBD1 | 14 | TRBV4-2 | CASSQGTGFEKLFF | TGTGCCAGCAGCCAAGGGACAGGGTTTGAAAAACTGTTTTTT
TRBJ1-1 | NA | NA | 16 | TRBV11-2 | CASSLGWGGGNTEAFF | TGTGCCAGCAGCCTCGGGTGGGGTGGAGGTAACACTGAAGCTTTCTTT
TRBJ1-3 | NA | NA | 15 | TRBV27 | CASSPDSSSGNTIYF | TGTGCCAGCAGTCCGGACAGCAGCTCTGGAAACACCATATATTTT
TRBJ2-1 | few | TRBD1 | 15 | TRBV9 | CASSAQGNSYNEQFF | TGTGCCAGCAGCGCACAGGGGAACTCCTACAATGAGCAGTTCTTC
TRBJ1-5 | NA | NA | 15 | TRBV19 | CASSSTDGLNQPQHF | TGTGCCAGTAGTTCCACGGACGGACTCAATCAGCCCCAGCATTTT
TRBJ1-4 | NA | NA | 16 | TRBV7-9 | CASSPQGRHAFRKLFF | TGTGCCAGCAGCCCCCAAGGGAGGCACGCGTTCAGGAAACTGTTTTTT
TRBJ1-1 | NA | NA | 17 | TRBV6-1 | CASSEGGLLRQNTEAFF | TGTGCCAGCAGTGAAGGGGGGCTCCTGCGGCAGAACACTGAAGCTTTCTTT
TRBJ2-7 | NA | TRBD2 | 15 | TRBV5-6 | CASSPSRGSVYEQYF | TGTGCCAGCAGCCCCTCGCGGGGGAGCGTCTACGAGCAGTACTTC
TRBJ1-5 | NA | NA | 13 | TRBV4-1 | CASSQDPAQPQHF | TGCGCCAGCAGCCAAGATCCAGCGCAGCCCCAGCATTTT
TRBJ2-7 | medium-sized | TRBD2 | 17 | TRBV4-1 | CASSQDRGRVGSYEQYF | TGCGCCAGCAGCCAAGATCGTGGGAGGGTTGGGTCCTACGAGCAGTACTTC
TRBJ1-1 | NA | TRBD1 | 15 | TRBV6-6 | CASSYFSQGGTEAFF | TGTGCCAGCAGTTATTTCTCACAGGGGGGCACTGAAGCTTTCTTT
TRBJ2-7 | NA | TRBD2 | 14 | TRBV11-2 | CASTSGGTLGEQYF | TGTGCCAGCACTTCGGGAGGCACCCTTGGAGAGCAGTACTTC
TRBJ1-2 | NA | NA | 13 | TRBV7-9 | CASSLARTSGYTF | TGTGCCAGCAGCTTAGCGCGTACCTCTGGCTACACCTTC
TRBJ1-6 | NA | NA | 16 | TRBV27 | CASSPDSSSYNSPLHF | TGTGCCAGCAGTCCGGACAGTAGCTCCTATAATTCACCCCTCCACTTT
TRBJ2-7 | NA | NA | 14 | TRBV2 | CAVPGHRVPYEQYF | TGTGCCGTGCCGGGTCACAGGGTCCCCTACGAGCAGTACTTC
TRBJ2-7 | NA | TRBD1 | 14 | TRBV28 | CASSRGPGPYEQYF | TGTGCCAGCAGTAGGGGGCCGGGCCCCTACGAGCAGTACTTC
TRBJ1-1 | once | TRBD1 | 16 | TRBV28 | CASSPPTGRQASEAFF | TGTGCCAGCAGTCCCCCGACAGGGCGCCAGGCAAGCGAAGCTTTCTTT
TRBJ1-1 | NA | TRBD1 | 13 | TRBV28 | CASSLRTGEGAFF | TGTGCCAGCAGTTTGAGGACAGGGGAAGGGGCTTTCTTT
TRBJ1-5 | NA | TRBD1 | 13 | TRBV28 | CASSQDRRGPQHF | TGTGCCAGCAGCCAGGACAGGCGGGGGCCCCAGCATTTT
TRBJ1-2 | NA | NA | 11 | TRBV6-5 | CASSDRYGYTF | TGTGCCAGCAGCGACAGATATGGCTACACCTTC
TRBJ2-7 | NA | TRBD2 | 14 | TRBV27 | CASKQTSGIYEQYF | TGTGCCAGCAAACAAACTAGCGGGATCTACGAGCAGTACTTC
TRBJ1-5 | NA | NA | 13 | TRBV6-5 | CASKGGLNQPQHF | TGTGCCAGTAAGGGAGGGCTCAATCAGCCCCAGCATTTT
TRBJ1-1 | NA | NA | 15 | TRBV6-1 | CASSPHRDSNTEAFF | TGTGCCAGCAGTCCCCACAGGGATTCAAACACTGAAGCTTTCTTT
TRBJ2-7 | NA | NA | 13 | TRBV10-1 | CASSETGWDEQYF | TGCGCCAGCAGTGAGACAGGGTGGGACGAGCAGTACTTC
TRBJ2-7 | NA | NA | 16 | TRBV28 | CASSYTPGVSSYEQYF | TGTGCCAGCAGTTATACACCCGGGGTGAGCTCCTACGAGCAGTACTTC
TRBJ1-1 | few | NA | 14 | TRBV5-4 | CASSLDRWDTEAFF | TGTGCCAGCAGCTTGGACAGGTGGGACACTGAAGCTTTCTTT
TRBJ1-6 | NA | NA | 13 | TRBV6-5 | CASSYRGGVPLHF | TGTGCCAGCAGCTATAGAGGCGGTGTTCCCCTCCACTTT
TRBJ2-4 | NA | NA | 14 | TRBV11-1 | CASGPTGARGIQYF | TGTGCCAGCGGCCCGACAGGCGCTAGGGGCATTCAGTACTTC
TRBJ2-7 | few | TRBD2 | 16 | TRBV4-1 | CASRKEGTSGAYEQYF | TGCGCCAGCAGGAAGGAAGGGACTAGCGGTGCCTACGAGCAGTACTTC
TRBJ2-7 | NA | NA | 15 | TRBV7-2 | CASSLGPGALHEQYF | TGTGCCAGCAGCTTAGGTCCAGGGGCTCTCCACGAGCAGTACTTC
TRBJ1-5 | NA | NA | 16 | TRBV19 | CASRSLRALQGQPQHF | TGTGCCAGTAGGTCTCTCAGGGCCCTGCAGGGCCAGCCCCAGCATTTT
TRBJ2-7 | NA | NA | 15 | TRBV7-8 | CASSLYAGAEGEQYF | TGTGCCAGCAGCTTATATGCGGGGGCTGAGGGCGAGCAGTACTTC
TRBJ2-1 | NA | TRBD2 | 19 | TRBV27 | CASSTGSGHLAGDYNEQFF | TGTGCCAGCAGTACTGGGAGTGGACATCTAGCGGGGGACTACAATGAGCAGTTCTTC
TRBJ1-1 | NA | TRBD1 | 15 | TRBV19 | CASSALRGLGTEAFF | TGTGCCAGTAGTGCGCTTAGGGGGCTTGGGACTGAAGCTTTCTTT
TRBJ1-3 | NA | NA | 12 | TRBV5-6 | CASSFQGNTIYF | TGTGCCAGCAGCTTTCAGGGAAACACCATATATTTT
TRBJ1-2 | once | NA | 16 | TRBV6-6 | CASSHPNDRNHYGYTF | TGTGCCAGCAGTCACCCCAACGACAGGAATCACTATGGCTACACCTTC
TRBJ1-5 | NA | NA | 15 | TRBV15 | CATSRAGTWRAAQHF | TGTGCCACCAGCAGAGCCGGGACATGGCGCGCGGCCCAGCATTTT
TRBJ2-7 | few | NA | 14 | TRBV4-1 | CASSQDWLYSEQYF | TGCGCCAGCAGCCAAGATTGGCTGTACAGCGAGCAGTACTTC
TRBJ2-7 | NA | NA | 13 | TRBV28 | CASSLGLTYEQYF | TGTGCCAGCAGTTTAGGACTGACCTACGAGCAGTACTTC
TRBJ2-7 | few | TRBD2 | 15 | TRBV4-1 | CASSQESGGTWEQYF | TGCGCCAGCAGCCAAGAAAGCGGGGGGACTTGGGAGCAGTACTTC
TRBJ1-1 | NA | NA | 15 | TRBV6-5 | CASSLGAQRDTEAFF | TGTGCCAGCAGTTTGGGGGCTCAAAGGGACACTGAAGCTTTCTTT
TRBJ2-3 | NA | NA | 13 | TRBV29-1 | CSVLGRGTDTQYF | TGCAGCGTTTTGGGCCGAGGCACAGATACGCAGTATTTT
TRBJ2-7 | NA | TRBD1 | 15 | TRBV9 | CASSTSPGQGYEQYF | TGTGCCAGCAGCACCAGCCCGGGACAGGGTTACGAGCAGTACTTC
TRBJ1-5 | few | NA | 12 | TRBV19 | CASSHGFQPQHF | TGTGCCAGTAGTCACGGGTTTCAGCCCCAGCATTTT
TRBJ2-7 | NA | TRBD1 | 15 | TRBV29-1 | CSVEDRTGRTYEQYF | TGCAGCGTTGAAGATCGGACAGGCCGAACCTACGAGCAGTACTTC
TRBJ2-7 | once | TRBD2 | 16 | TRBV5-4 | CASSLGIAGEFYEQYF | TGTGCCAGCAGCTTGGGTATAGCGGGAGAGTTCTACGAGCAGTACTTC
TRBJ2-7 | few | NA | 13 | TRBV5-6 | CASREEGSYEQYF | TGTGCCAGCAGAGAGGAGGGTTCCTACGAGCAGTACTTC